A selection of T cell receptor beta chains follows, all from one sample in a study of Graves' ophthalmopathy and Graves' hyperthyroidism. TCRdb called the multiplex PCR reads again in MiXCR, with one record for every CDR3 protein. The sample has about 40,000 distinct CDR3 sequences; roughly half are singletons. The specimen sequenced was peripheral blood. The receptors stem from an adult man with Graves' ophthalmopathy. The CDR3 runs from the conserved cysteine through the conserved F or W. Fields, in order: D gene, clone size, J gene, V gene, CDR3 length, CDR3 protein, CDR3 DNA. The D gene is left open where the match is weak. Some rows have no size entry. The others give once, few or many, or a class for an expanded clone.

TRBD1 | medium-sized | TRBJ2-3 | TRBV15 | 17 | CATSREGTGEATDTQYF | TGTGCCACCAGCAGAGAAGGGACAGGGGAAGCTACAGATACGCAGTATTTT
. | . | TRBJ1-6 | TRBV20-1 | 14 | CSIRGAGFESPLHF | TGCAGTATTAGAGGGGCGGGTTTCGAGTCACCCCTCCACTTT
. | . | TRBJ2-7 | TRBV7-2 | 15 | CASSSTARGTYEQYF | TGTGCCAGCAGCTCCACCGCCAGGGGAACCTACGAGCAGTACTTC
TRBD2 | many | TRBJ2-5 | TRBV9 | 16 | CASSPGGSQVQETQYF | TGTGCCAGCAGCCCCGGGGGGTCCCAAGTCCAAGAGACCCAGTACTTC
TRBD2 | . | TRBJ2-3 | TRBV6-5 | 14 | CASSSSGDTDTQYF | TGTGCCAGCTCCTCTAGCGGGGATACAGATACGCAGTATTTT
. | . | TRBJ2-7 | TRBV5-1 | 15 | CASSLSFSGNYEQYF | TGCGCCAGCAGCTTAAGTTTCAGCGGCAACTACGAGCAGTACTTC
TRBD2 | medium-sized | TRBJ2-1 | TRBV10-3 | 13 | CAIGQRENNEQFF | TGTGCCATCGGGCAGCGGGAGAACAATGAGCAGTTCTTC
. | many | TRBJ2-2 | TRBV20-1 | 13 | CSARWGSSGELFF | TGCAGTGCTAGATGGGGGTCCAGCGGGGAGCTGTTTTTT
TRBD1 | . | TRBJ1-2 | TRBV7-9 | 14 | CASSPDRVNYGYTF | TGTGCCAGCAGCCCGGACAGGGTCAACTATGGCTACACCTTC
. | many | TRBJ2-5 | TRBV9 | 13 | CASSVGQSETQYF | TGTGCCAGCAGCGTAGGCCAGTCAGAGACCCAGTACTTC
TRBD2 | few | TRBJ2-2 | TRBV15 | 13 | CATTSGSRGELFF | TGTGCCACCACAAGCGGGAGTCGGGGGGAGCTGTTTTTT
TRBD1 | . | TRBJ1-1 | TRBV10-3 | 14 | CAICPWTGNTEAFF | TGTGCCATCTGTCCGTGGACAGGGAACACTGAAGCTTTCTTT
. | . | TRBJ1-6 | TRBV6-5 | 14 | CASSAAGEISPLHF | TGTGCCAGCAGTGCGGCAGGGGAAATTTCACCCCTCCACTTT
. | few | TRBJ2-6 | TRBV5-6 | 14 | CASSLDSGANVLTF | TGTGCCAGCAGCCTTGACTCTGGGGCCAACGTCCTGACTTTC
. | . | TRBJ1-5 | TRBV19 | 13 | CASSINRAGTQHF | TGTGCCAGTAGTATTAATCGAGCGGGGACCCAGCATTTT
. | many | TRBJ1-5 | TRBV12-3/TRBV12-4 | 15 | CASSLWQGSNQPQHF | TGTGCCAGCAGTTTGTGGCAGGGAAGCAATCAGCCCCAGCATTTT
. | medium-sized | TRBJ2-6 | TRBV2 | 13 | CASRSSGANVLTF | TGTGCCAGCAGGTCATCTGGGGCCAACGTCCTGACTTTC
TRBD1 | . | TRBJ1-4 | TRBV6-5 | 14 | CASSRPGQGSKLFF | TGTGCCAGCAGTAGGCCGGGACAGGGATCAAAACTGTTTTTT
TRBD1 | . | TRBJ1-2 | TRBV2 | 15 | CASSDEVTGAYGYTF | TGTGCCAGCAGTGATGAAGTCACAGGGGCGTATGGCTACACCTTC
. | many | TRBJ2-7 | TRBV6-5 | 15 | CASSYSFSTNYEQYF | TGTGCCAGCAGTTACTCGTTTAGCACTAACTACGAGCAGTACTTC
TRBD2 | . | TRBJ2-5 | TRBV10-3 | 15 | CAISEIFSGGETQYF | TGTGCCATCAGTGAGATCTTTAGCGGGGGGGAGACCCAGTACTTC
. | once | TRBJ2-6 | TRBV20-1 | 19 | CSAGDYRVGPSSGANVLTF | TGCAGTGCTGGAGATTATAGGGTGGGCCCTAGCTCTGGGGCCAACGTCCTGACTTTC
. | . | TRBJ2-1 | TRBV5-1 | 14 | CACSLDRETNEQFF | TGCGCCTGCAGCTTGGATCGCGAAACCAATGAGCAGTTCTTC
TRBD1 | . | TRBJ2-5 | TRBV11-2 | 12 | CASSRTGATQYF | TGTGCCAGCAGTAGGACAGGGGCTACCCAGTACTTC
. | many | TRBJ2-4 | TRBV15 | 16 | CATSRDNQRGVHIQYF | TGTGCCACCAGCAGAGATAATCAGAGGGGGGTTCACATTCAGTACTTC
TRBD1 | many | TRBJ1-1 | TRBV2 | 17 | CASKSPGQGADFAEAFF | TGTGCCAGCAAAAGCCCGGGACAGGGGGCGGACTTCGCTGAAGCTTTCTTT
. | . | TRBJ2-2 | TRBV10-3 | 16 | CAISENLGVGAGELFF | TGTGCCATCAGTGAGAATTTAGGGGTTGGGGCCGGGGAGCTGTTTTTT
TRBD2 | . | TRBJ2-1 | TRBV2 | 17 | CASSAIGTSGRGNEQFF | TGTGCCAGCAGTGCTATCGGGACTAGCGGGAGGGGCAATGAGCAGTTCTTC
. | . | TRBJ2-7 | TRBV2 | 15 | CASSEARGGCDGQYF | TGTGCCAGCAGTGAAGCGAGGGGGGGTTGCGACGGGCAGTACTTC
TRBD1 | many | TRBJ2-7 | TRBV9 | 15 | CASSVGGTGGDEQYF | TGTGCCAGCAGCGTAGGTGGGACAGGGGGAGACGAGCAGTACTTC
TRBD2 | . | TRBJ2-1 | TRBV6-5 | 18 | CASSSERLAGFSYNEQFF | TGTGCCAGCAGTTCTGAGCGACTAGCGGGATTTTCCTACAATGAGCAGTTCTTC
. | . | TRBJ2-1 | TRBV29-1 | 13 | CSSGPPGPLEQFF | TGCAGCTCAGGGCCCCCAGGGCCGCTTGAGCAGTTCTTC
. | few | TRBJ1-1 | TRBV29-1 | 11 | CSVGGQFEAFF | TGCAGCGTCGGGGGGCAGTTTGAAGCTTTCTTT
. | . | TRBJ1-5 | TRBV2 | 16 | CAGNDFEIGSNQPQHF | TGTGCTGGCAATGATTTCGAGATTGGTAGCAATCAGCCCCAGCATTTT
TRBD2 | many | TRBJ2-1 | TRBV6-1 | 13 | CASIRREGNEQFF | TGTGCCAGCATAAGGCGGGAGGGGAATGAGCAGTTCTTC
TRBD2 | . | TRBJ2-7 | TRBV7-2 | 15 | CASRQTSGGAYEQYF | TGTGCCAGCAGACAGACTAGCGGGGGGGCATACGAGCAGTACTTC
TRBD1 | few | TRBJ1-4 | TRBV27 | 16 | CASSGWTGGAGEKLFF | TGTGCCAGCAGTGGGTGGACAGGGGGCGCTGGGGAAAAACTGTTTTTT